This T cell receptor beta chain was captured by sequencing in a study of shared clonotypes between healthy human individuals. General study findings and limits: Naive CD4 clonotypes overlapped across a few donors at roughly 5%. Generation probabilities were higher for clonotypes shared across all four sorted-subset donors than for unshared ones.

TCRdb's table, derived via immunoSEQ multiplex PCR, lists solely in-frame clones and lacks some. The sample holds more than 1 million clones, about 84% seen once. Remarks on this clone: Its antigen is still unknown.

CD45RA-negative memory and CD45RA+ naive subsets were split from the CD4+ cells. V lost 2 bases, J lost 5 bases, and 8 bases stayed unmatched. The germline V gene has CDR1 LGHNA and CDR2 YSLEER. CDR3 length equals 15 residues. The sequenced sample consisted of memory CD4+ T cells from PBMCs. Subset here: CD45RA-negative fraction. The receptor was derived from a man between 18 and 29 years old in good health. Some clones in this sample may be carry-over from other donors' samples. J is TRBJ1-2 and V is TRBV4-3; TRBD1 matches at 7 bases. DNA for the CDR3: TGCGCCAGCAGCCAATCAAGGGGGCTGGAGTATGGCTACACCTTC. Protein product: CASSQSRGLEYGYTF.